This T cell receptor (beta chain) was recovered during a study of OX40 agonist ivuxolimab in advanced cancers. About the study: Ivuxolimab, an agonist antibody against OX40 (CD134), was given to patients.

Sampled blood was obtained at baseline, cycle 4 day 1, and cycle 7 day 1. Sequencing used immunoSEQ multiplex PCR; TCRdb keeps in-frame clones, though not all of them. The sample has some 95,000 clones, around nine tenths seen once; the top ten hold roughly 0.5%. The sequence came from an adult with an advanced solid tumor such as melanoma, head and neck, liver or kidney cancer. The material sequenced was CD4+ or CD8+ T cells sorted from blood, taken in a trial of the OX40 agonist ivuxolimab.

The CDR3 DNA is TGTGCCAGCAGCCCGACTGGCGGGGGGACCACCGGGGAGCTGTTTTTT. Translation gives CASSPTGGGTTGELFF. The chain employs TRBV9 and TRBJ2-2; 8 bases match TRBD2. V trimming: 4 bases; J trimming: 4 bases; junction bases outside the gene matches: 9. The CDR3 is made up of 16 amino acids. Per germline, CDR1 SGDLS and CDR2 YYNGEE.